These T cell receptor beta chains were read from a single sample in a study of beta chain features in type 1 diabetes. Measured with immunoSEQ multiplex PCR; TCRdb has only the in-frame clones, and not every one. The sample consists of 640,000 or so clones, 10% to 15% of them appearing once. The sequenced sample consisted of naive CD4+ T cells from blood. These receptors came from a man younger than 35 with type 1 diabetes. Each CDR3 is given with its conserved first and last residue. The D gene is left open where the match is weak. Clone sizes are given selectively: once, few, many, or a class where the clone is expanded.

D gene | CDR3 length | J gene | V gene | clone size | CDR3 protein | CDR3 DNA
. | 11 | TRBJ2-7 | TRBV28 | few | CASSLAYEQYF | TGTGCCAGCAGTCTCGCCTACGAGCAGTACTTC
TRBD1 | 14 | TRBJ1-2 | TRBV29-1 | few | CSVALDGTGDGYTF | TGCAGCGTGGCCCTCGACGGGACAGGGGATGGCTACACCTTC
TRBD1 | 14 | TRBJ1-1 | TRBV6-6 | few | CASRDRTTNTEAFF | TGTGCCAGCAGGGACAGGACTACGAACACTGAAGCTTTCTTT
TRBD2 | 15 | TRBJ2-1 | TRBV25-1 | . | CASSGQRGGYNEQFF | TGTGCCAGCAGTGGGCAGCGGGGGGGATACAATGAGCAGTTCTTC
TRBD2 | 15 | TRBJ2-1 | TRBV6-6 | few | CASGIPGLAGNEQFF | TGTGCCAGCGGAATTCCGGGACTAGCGGGGAATGAGCAGTTCTTC
TRBD1 | 15 | TRBJ1-6 | TRBV4-1 | few | CASSRGTGDNSPLHF | TGCGCCAGCAGCCGGGGGACAGGCGATAATTCACCCCTCCACTTT
TRBD1 | 14 | TRBJ2-7 | TRBV11-2 | few | CASSSADRAHEQYF | TGTGCCAGCAGCTCGGCGGACAGGGCCCACGAGCAGTACTTC
. | 13 | TRBJ2-2 | TRBV5-4 | few | CASSLGIPGELFF | TGTGCCAGCAGCTTGGGTATACCCGGGGAGCTGTTTTTT
. | 13 | TRBJ1-2 | TRBV30 | few | CAWSAQSGYGYTF | TGTGCCTGGAGTGCACAGTCGGGCTATGGCTACACCTTC
TRBD2 | 16 | TRBJ2-7 | TRBV5-4 | . | CASSLPGLAGTYEQYF | TGTGCCAGCAGCTTGCCGGGACTAGCGGGAACCTACGAGCAGTACTTC
. | 16 | TRBJ2-4 | TRBV13 | . | CASSLPFLGGKNIQYF | TGTGCCAGCAGCTTGCCATTCTTGGGGGGCAAAAACATTCAGTACTTC
TRBD1 | 15 | TRBJ1-2 | TRBV29-1 | few | CSVGMDRGHNYGYTF | TGCAGCGTTGGCATGGACAGGGGGCATAACTATGGCTACACCTTC
. | 14 | TRBJ2-7 | TRBV18 | . | CASSPPNQIYEQYF | TGTGCCAGCTCACCACCGAATCAGATCTACGAGCAGTACTTC
TRBD1 | 14 | TRBJ1-6 | TRBV30 | few | CAWSPGTDNSPLHF | TGTGCCTGGAGTCCCGGGACAGATAATTCACCCCTCCACTTT
. | 15 | TRBJ1-2 | TRBV2 | few | CASSEVRINNYGYTF | TGTGCCAGCAGTGAAGTGCGCATCAATAACTATGGCTACACCTTC
. | 14 | TRBJ2-2 | TRBV10-3 | . | CAISEAENTGELFF | TGTGCCATCAGTGAGGCAGAAAACACCGGGGAGCTGTTTTTT